This TCR beta chain was sequenced during a study of blood T cell repertoires in COVID-19. Study context: PBMCs, B-cell-depleted T cells, or T cells were the source of the cDNA or gDNA that made up the material.

V shed 2 bases and J shed 3 bases, with 11 bases lying between them. The length of the CDR3 is 14 residues. Germline lookup yields CDR1 MNHEY and CDR2 SVGEGT. The protocol was immunoSEQ multiplex PCR, while the TCRdb copy is restricted to in-frame clones and leaves out a portion. The repertoire holds 40,000 to 55,000 clones, with approximately 84% as singletons. The specimen was peripheral blood. The sequence was collected from a man aged 45-60 years with active COVID-19. This chain uses TRBV6-2 or TRBV6-3 with TRBJ2-7; TRBD2 is a possible D gene (6 bases). Here the CDR3 reads CASSYVAANYEQYF. CDR3 DNA sequence: TGTGCCAGCAGTTACGTAGCGGCTAACTACGAGCAGTACTTC.